This T cell receptor (beta chain) stems from a study of identical twins. Healthy Caucasians alone served as donors. TCRdb recomputed calls from the 5' RACE reads with MiXCR, one row per CDR3 protein. The sample lists some 760,000 distinct CDR3 sequences; about 18% were seen once. This clonotype appeared many times. Its antigen is not known. Germline CDR1 is SGHRS and CDR2 is YFSETQ. Deletions cut 0 bases from V and 0 bases from J, with 8 bases between. This CDR3 spans 15 amino acids. Study-level points and caveats: For out-of-frame beta sequences, excess twin sharing was weaker.

These data were also filed under a second study, of T cells expressing NK-cell markers.

The source of this sequence is a woman under 30 in good health. Material: PBMCs. The chain recombines TRBV5-1 with TRBJ2-3; the D is unclear. The DNA of the CDR3 is TGCGCCAGCAGCTTGGGGGGTCCTAGCACAGATACGCAGTATTTT. Residues: CASSLGGPSTDTQYF.